These 21 T cell receptor beta chains originate from one sample sequenced in a study of human T cells and chemical hapten exposure. Each CDR3 protein gets one entry after TCRdb re-called the RACE reads with MiXCR. This table holds some 400,000 distinct CDR3 sequences, roughly 4.8% found once. Time point: patch test 1, 2 weeks after DPC sensitization. Treatment indicated: therapeutic diphenylcyclopropenone sensitization with weekly scalp DPC. Sequenced material: whole blood, taken in connection with sensitization to the hapten diphenylcyclopropenone (DPC). The receptor set was obtained from a woman aged 50 to 65 with alopecia areata. Some clones in this sample may be carry-over from other donors' samples.

The DNA for the CDR3 is TGTGCCAGTAGGGGGACAGGGGAGCACAATGAGCAGTTCTTC. This encodes CASRGTGEHNEQFF. The V and J genes are TRBV19 and TRBJ2-1, with 10 nucleotides matching TRBD1. This CDR3 is 14 amino acids long. Per germline, CDR1 LNHDA and CDR2 SQIVND (reference sequence). Trimming removed 6 bases from V and 5 bases from J; junction bases left unmatched: 4.

This clonotype was recorded at least ten times. The chain links TRBV7-8 to TRBJ2-4; 10 bases are a match to TRBD1. The CDR3 covers 16 residues. With 5 bases clipped from V and 4 bases from J, the junction kept 8 bases outside the gene matches. Germline V gene sequence: CDR1 SGHVS, CDR2 FQNEAQ. The CDR3 here is CASSPKPGQGKNIQYF. The CDR3 DNA sequence: TGTGCCAGCAGCCCAAAGCCGGGACAGGGGAAAAACATTCAGTACTTC.

This clonotype showed up many times. The chain combines TRBV3-1 with TRBJ2-7; possibly TRBD2 for D (5 bases). The V and J ends lost 0 bases and 5 bases respectively, with 14 bases between them. Germline CDR1 and CDR2: LGHDT and YNNKEL (reference sequence). There are 15 residues in the CDR3. CDR3 sequence reads: CASSQDKLETDEQYF. The DNA for the CDR3 is TGTGCCAGCAGCCAAGATAAACTAGAAACGGACGAGCAGTACTTC.

This clonotype has at least ten counts. The CDR3 DNA reads TGCAGTGCTAGAGGTGGGTTGGGTAGCGGACGTTTGGAGCAGTTCTTC. Its translation is CSARGGLGSGRLEQFF. The V gene is TRBV20-1, the J gene TRBJ2-1, with a weak D call TRBD2 (6 bases). Trimming took off 1 base at V and 10 bases at J, with 23 bases between the two ends. This CDR3 has 16 amino acids. Germline V gene sequence: CDR1 DFQATT, CDR2 SNEGSKA (reference sequence).

This clonotype was detected ten times or more. This chain connects TRBV18 to TRBJ1-3; D remains ambiguous. Looked up from germline, CDR1 is KGHSH and CDR2 is LQKENI. The length of the CDR3 is 14 residues. Trimming cost V 3 bases and J 2 bases, with 8 bases left between them. CDR3 bases: TGTGCCAGCTCACCGGGTGGGACTGGAAACACCATATATTTT. Its protein product is CASSPGGTGNTIYF.

This chain joins TRBV12-3 or TRBV12-4 and TRBJ2-1; D gene uncertain. CDR3 size: 13 residues. V was trimmed by 3 bases and J by 6 bases, leaving 9 bases between them. This CDR3 is CASSLSSVNEQFF. Here the CDR3 DNA reads TGTGCCAGCAGTTTGTCATCTGTCAATGAGCAGTTCTTC.

The table lists this clonotype with a few counts. The chain couples TRBV30 to TRBJ2-1, with D uncertain. The germline gives CDR1 GTSNPN, CDR2 SVGIG (reference sequence). The V gene lost 4 bases and the J gene lost 5 bases, with 6 bases spanning the gap. The CDR3 has 11 amino acids. CDR3 amino acids: CAWTPDNEQFF. The CDR3 DNA is TGTGCCTGGACCCCCGACAATGAGCAGTTCTTC. Full variable domain (rest looked up from reference TRBV30 and TRBJ2-1): SQTIHQWPATLVQPVGSPLSLECTVEGTSNPNLYWYRQAAGRGLQLLFYSVGIGQISSEVPQNLSASRPQDRQFILSSKKLLLSDSGFYLCAWTPDNEQFFGPGTRLTVL.

The chain recombines TRBV13 with TRBJ2-7; 11 bases fit TRBD2. In germline, CDR1 is PRHDT, CDR2 FYEKMQ (reference sequence). The CDR3 is 15 residues long. The V gene end was trimmed by 4 bases and the J gene end by 3 bases; junction bases not matched to a gene: 5. Written as DNA, the CDR3 is TGTGCCAGCAGCTCCCGACTAGCGGGGTACTACGAGCAGTACTTC. It specifies CASSSRLAGYYEQYF.

Many counts were recorded for this clonotype. The V and J genes are TRBV5-6 and TRBJ1-2; tentatively, D is TRBD1 (6 bases). The V gene's germline CDR1 is SGHDT and CDR2 YYEEEE. Trimming took off 0 bases at V and 7 bases at J, with 22 bases between the two ends. CDR3 length: 17 residues. The CDR3, as DNA: TGTGCCAGCAGCTTGGCCTATGGCCGCAGGGGTAAAGTTGGCTACACCTTC. Amino acid sequence: CASSLAYGRRGKVGYTF.

A few counts support this clonotype. The chain recombines TRBV5-1 with TRBJ2-3; 12 positions agree with TRBD2. CDR3 length: 15 residues. CDR1 and CDR2 from the germline V gene are SGHRS and YFSETQ. Trimming cost V 0 bases and J 9 bases; bases outside gene matches: 5. The CDR3, as DNA: TGCGCCAGCAGCTTGGCTAGCGGGGGGGCCGGGACGCAGTATTTT. Encoded protein: CASSLASGGAGTQYF.

This clonotype was found many times. V gene TRBV6-5 combines with J gene TRBJ2-5; perhaps TRBD1 as D (5 bases). Germline CDR1 is MNHEY and CDR2 is SVGAGI. CDR3 length: 15 amino acids. The V and J ends lost 4 bases and 7 bases respectively, with 19 bases between them. The CDR3 DNA is TGTGCCAGCAGTTCCCCCCAGGGCGGAAGGGTGACCCAGTACTTC. It specifies CASSSPQGGRVTQYF.

This clonotype was recorded a few times. CDR3 nucleotide sequence: TGTGCCAGCAGCCAACGACCGTCGGTCAGCACAGATACGCAGTATTTT. Translating it yields CASSQRPSVSTDTQYF. The chain is built from TRBV14 and TRBJ2-3, with D unclear. Germline values: CDR1 SGHDN, CDR2 FVKESK. The CDR3 extends over 16 amino acids. The ends were cut back, 2 bases at V and 0 bases at J, with 12 bases in the middle.

J is TRBJ1-1 and V is TRBV11-2, with a weak D call TRBD1 (6 bases). This CDR3 is built from 15 residues. V gave up 5 bases and J gave up 1 base, with 14 bases separating them. Germline CDR1 is SGHAT and CDR2 is FQNNGV. CDR3 in DNA: TGTGCCAGCAGCCGTAAACAGGGCCCGAACACTGAAGCTTTCTTT. Translating it yields CASSRKQGPNTEAFF.

This clonotype appeared many times. This chain links TRBV4-3 with TRBJ1-6; TRBD1 might be the D (5 bases). Germline assignment: CDR1 LGHNA and CDR2 YSLEER. The germline V and J ends were trimmed by 8 bases and 10 bases, with 15 bases remaining between them. This CDR3 has 13 amino acids. CDR3: CASGLGGESPLHF. Here the CDR3 DNA reads TGCGCCAGCGGATTGGGAGGGGAATCACCCCTCCACTTT.

In this sample, this clonotype turned up many times. The chain carries TRBV4-2 and TRBJ2-7; 11 positions agree with TRBD2. This CDR3 is 17 amino acids long. Germline V gives CDR1 LGHNA, CDR2 YNFKEQ. With V trimmed by 0 bases and J by 0 bases, 4 bases remained unmatched. Written as DNA, the CDR3 is TGTGCCAGCAGCCAAGACGCCGGGACTAGCGGCTCCTACGAGCAGTACTTC. This translates into CASSQDAGTSGSYEQYF.

This clonotype was observed many times. The V and J genes are TRBV12-3 or TRBV12-4 and TRBJ1-1; D remains unclear. The CDR3 loop spans 14 amino acids. The ends were cut back, 2 bases at V and 2 bases at J, with 9 bases in the middle. For the CDR3, the DNA is TGTGCCAGCAGTTTATTACATACAAACACTGAAGCTTTCTTT. Its translation is CASSLLHTNTEAFF.

The chain recombines TRBV5-1 with TRBJ2-2, with 7 bases fitting TRBD1. The V gene end was trimmed by 0 bases and the J gene end by 3 bases; junction bases not matched to a gene: 5. Germline lookup yields CDR1 SGHRS and CDR2 YFSETQ. The CDR3 is made up of 16 amino acids. CDR3 amino acids: CASSLERTGDTGELFF. The DNA for the CDR3 is TGCGCCAGCAGCTTGGAACGGACAGGAGACACCGGGGAGCTGTTTTTT.

CDR3: CASSQVGPEQFF. For the CDR3, the DNA is TGTGCCAGCAGCCAGGTCGGTCCGGAGCAGTTCTTC. J is TRBJ2-1 and V is TRBV3-1; D unresolved. Germline CDR1 is LGHDT and CDR2 is YNNKEL (reference sequence). The V and J ends lost 3 bases and 10 bases respectively, with 10 bases between them. There are 12 residues in the CDR3.

In its sample, this clonotype was seen a few times. The CDR3 here is CASSVGSSGGYEQYF. CDR3 DNA: TGTGCCAGCAGCGTAGGGTCTAGCGGGGGCTACGAGCAGTACTTC. The chain couples TRBV9 to TRBJ2-7; TRBD2 agrees at 10 bases. V dropped 0 bases and J dropped 3; count of bases not matched to a gene: 3. CDR3 size: 15 residues. Germline V gene data show CDR1 as SGDLS and CDR2 as YYNGEE.

This clonotype has at least ten counts. The chain uses TRBV6-5 and TRBJ1-1; D is perhaps TRBD1 (6 bases). V lost 6 bases to trimming and J lost 1 base, with 12 bases between them. CDR3 length: 14 amino acids. Germline CDR1 is MNHEY and CDR2 is SVGAGI. The CDR3 coding sequence is TGTGCCAGCAGGCAACAGGGTAGGAACACTGAAGCTTTCTTT. Translated, it gives CASRQQGRNTEAFF.

This clonotype came up a few times. The V and J genes are TRBV6-1 and TRBJ2-7; D possibly corresponds to TRBD1 (5 bases). CDR3 length equals 14 residues. The V and J ends lost 5 bases and 0 bases respectively, with 11 bases between them. CDR1 is MNHNS, CDR2 SASEGT, per germline. DNA for the CDR3: TGTGCCAGCAGTCCCGGACACGTCTCCTACGAGCAGTACTTC. Translating gives CASSPGHVSYEQYF.